Listed below are T cell receptor beta chains from one sample, sequenced in a study of blood T cell repertoires in COVID-19. Data came from immunoSEQ multiplex PCR; TCRdb stores just in-frame clones and leaves some out. Among roughly 150,000 clones listed, approximately 90% were seen once. Sequencing was carried out using peripheral blood. Every receptor here comes from a woman in her sixties or seventies with acute or convalescent COVID-19. Each CDR3 is given with its conserved first and last residue. Each record gives: J gene, V gene, CDR3 protein.

J gene: TRBJ1-1; V gene: TRBV7-9; CDR3 protein: CASSLGQVPEAFF
J gene: TRBJ1-1; V gene: TRBV3-1/TRBV3-2; CDR3 protein: CASSPIPGNTEAFF
J gene: TRBJ1-3; V gene: TRBV4-1; CDR3 protein: CASSKRADASGNTIYF
J gene: TRBJ1-1; V gene: TRBV19; CDR3 protein: CASGQGKFGNTEAFF
J gene: TRBJ1-2; V gene: TRBV18; CDR3 protein: CASSGARVGYTF
J gene: TRBJ1-4; V gene: TRBV3-1/TRBV3-2; CDR3 protein: CASSQGGWGESGKKLFF
J gene: TRBJ1-4; V gene: TRBV18; CDR3 protein: CASSPLPGGEKLFF
J gene: TRBJ2-5; V gene: TRBV9; CDR3 protein: CASRVRGRGGAQETQYF
J gene: TRBJ1-1; V gene: TRBV2; CDR3 protein: CASSRETGTAEAFF
J gene: TRBJ2-5; V gene: TRBV12-3/TRBV12-4; CDR3 protein: CASAKLYSETQYF
J gene: TRBJ1-2; V gene: TRBV7-2; CDR3 protein: CASSSRTGGYGYTF
J gene: TRBJ2-3; V gene: TRBV5-1; CDR3 protein: CASNAGGTDTQYF
J gene: TRBJ1-4; V gene: TRBV7-2; CDR3 protein: CASSLAGATNEKLFF
J gene: TRBJ2-1; V gene: TRBV6-2/TRBV6-3; CDR3 protein: CASSLLGLAGGDNEQFF
J gene: TRBJ1-5; V gene: TRBV6-5; CDR3 protein: CAVRDRGWNQPQHF
J gene: TRBJ1-6; V gene: TRBV9; CDR3 protein: CASSVMGLNSPLHF
J gene: TRBJ1-6; V gene: TRBV20-1; CDR3 protein: CSASRSSSYNSPLHF
J gene: TRBJ1-5; V gene: TRBV19; CDR3 protein: CASHWGQGGQPQHF
J gene: TRBJ1-1; V gene: TRBV7-9; CDR3 protein: CASSLAGGHLEAFF
J gene: TRBJ1-3; V gene: TRBV5-1; CDR3 protein: CASSLVGASGNTIYF
J gene: TRBJ1-1; V gene: TRBV7-3; CDR3 protein: CASSLSGKNTEAFF
J gene: TRBJ1-2; V gene: TRBV6-5; CDR3 protein: CASRKQTGNNYGYTF
J gene: TRBJ2-3; V gene: TRBV18; CDR3 protein: CASSRQGSTDTQYF
J gene: TRBJ1-1; V gene: TRBV2; CDR3 protein: CASSEIRGRDGTEAFF
J gene: TRBJ2-5; V gene: TRBV5-1; CDR3 protein: CASMRLAGQPQETQYF
J gene: TRBJ1-2; V gene: TRBV20-1; CDR3 protein: CSASLAGQGYGYTF
J gene: TRBJ1-1; V gene: TRBV27; CDR3 protein: CASSSYSLTGGVGTEAFF
J gene: TRBJ2-1; V gene: TRBV10-3; CDR3 protein: CAISGGAYNEQFF
J gene: TRBJ2-1; V gene: TRBV29-1; CDR3 protein: CSVRPGGSSYNEQFF
J gene: TRBJ2-3; V gene: TRBV5-1; CDR3 protein: CASTTYTDTQYF
J gene: TRBJ2-6; V gene: TRBV5-6; CDR3 protein: CASSWRRQRANVLTF
J gene: TRBJ2-2; V gene: TRBV5-1; CDR3 protein: CASSPRDRDSGELFF
J gene: TRBJ2-5; V gene: TRBV7-8; CDR3 protein: CASSGGTSAKTQYF
J gene: TRBJ2-4; V gene: TRBV4-1; CDR3 protein: CASSQPLSAGSGDIQYF
J gene: TRBJ1-3; V gene: TRBV5-1; CDR3 protein: CASSQSHTGTTIYF
J gene: TRBJ2-7; V gene: TRBV6-2/TRBV6-3; CDR3 protein: CASSYFQGRSEQYF
J gene: TRBJ1-6; V gene: TRBV28; CDR3 protein: CASSLSVRRAPLHF
J gene: TRBJ2-4; V gene: TRBV2; CDR3 protein: CASRPLPGQLRAKNIQYF
J gene: TRBJ2-2; V gene: TRBV18; CDR3 protein: CASSPVGGTGELFF
J gene: TRBJ2-1; V gene: TRBV18; CDR3 protein: CASSPRGLAGGHEQFF
J gene: TRBJ1-6; V gene: TRBV6-1; CDR3 protein: CASSEWGQGRNSPLHF
J gene: TRBJ1-4; V gene: TRBV5-1; CDR3 protein: CASSWSGTAYEKLFF
J gene: TRBJ1-3; V gene: TRBV9; CDR3 protein: CASSVDRGVGNTIYF
J gene: TRBJ1-5; V gene: TRBV10-1; CDR3 protein: CASSESIVLSNQPQHF
J gene: TRBJ2-1; V gene: TRBV6-5; CDR3 protein: CASSYTGTSGNNEQFF
J gene: TRBJ2-3; V gene: TRBV7-2; CDR3 protein: CASSLGRSTDTQYF
J gene: TRBJ1-2; V gene: TRBV6-2/TRBV6-3; CDR3 protein: CASSYSGGFGYTF
J gene: TRBJ1-4; V gene: TRBV29-1; CDR3 protein: CSVEERQGRNFGKLFF
J gene: TRBJ2-5; V gene: TRBV6-5; CDR3 protein: CASAWGGETQYF
J gene: TRBJ2-1; V gene: TRBV7-9; CDR3 protein: CASSLGSLGHEQFF
J gene: TRBJ1-3; V gene: TRBV5-1; CDR3 protein: CASSLELGRAGNTIYF
J gene: TRBJ1-6; V gene: TRBV7-9; CDR3 protein: CASSPGQTNSPLHF
J gene: TRBJ2-3; V gene: TRBV18; CDR3 protein: CASSPSRDRIPDTQYF
J gene: TRBJ2-1; V gene: TRBV6-5; CDR3 protein: CASSPFRDEQFF
J gene: TRBJ1-1; V gene: TRBV6-5; CDR3 protein: CASSSPTGHLSTEAFF
J gene: TRBJ2-5; V gene: TRBV5-5; CDR3 protein: CASSPIGGGWETQYF
J gene: TRBJ1-1; V gene: TRBV29-1; CDR3 protein: CSVGRNTEAFF
J gene: TRBJ1-2; V gene: TRBV6-5; CDR3 protein: CASIPGTSNYGYTF
J gene: TRBJ1-1; V gene: TRBV27; CDR3 protein: CASSLSTPGRGVTEAFF